This T cell receptor (beta chain) was sequenced during a study of T cells in Graves' hyperthyroidism and ophthalmopathy. As for the study in general: The blood sample was taken at first diagnosis, before treatment began.

The diagnoses drew upon clinical symptoms, serum thyroxine and TRAb, thyroid ultrasound and orbital computed tomography. Regions amplified from RNA transcripts were the TCR beta CDR3 regions. Using the HTBI primer set, a first-round RT-PCR was run on the TCR CDR3. TCRdb reanalysed the multiplex PCR reads using MiXCR and keeps one entry per CDR3 protein. The profile shows around 270,000 distinct CDR3 sequences, roughly 19% of them singletons. This CDR3 spans 16 amino acids. The V gene's germline CDR1 is LNHDA and CDR2 SQIVND (reference sequence). For this clonotype: One junction end does not reproduce the germline sequence, and a read error may be involved.

The chain has TRBV19 and TRBJ1-1; no firm D call. Sample: blood. The clonotype originates from a man in his fifties with Graves' ophthalmopathy. The CDR3 reads CASSPPHAAGSTGAFF. The CDR3 DNA sequence: TGTGCCAGTAGTCCCCCACATGCGGCAGGCTCCACTGGAGCTTTCTTT. The whole variable domain, filled in from reference TRBV19 and TRBJ1-1, reads DGGITQSPKYLFRKEGQNVTLSCEQNLNHDAMYWYRQDPGQGLRLIYYSQIVNDFQKGDIAEGYSVSREKKESFPLTVTSAQKNPTAFYLCASSPPHAAGSTGAFFGQGTRLTVV.